Each of the 12 T cell receptor beta chains below was sequenced from the same sample in a study of Ad26.COV2.S vaccination and SARS-CoV-2 variants. As for treatment: 15 to 20 received Ad26.COV2.S at low or high dose, single or two shots; roughly five received placebo; per-sample allocation not given. After the first vaccine or placebo injection, samples were drawn on day 63. Sequenced by immunoSEQ multiplex PCR; TCRdb stores in-frame clones only, minus some. The table records roughly 420,000 clones, 89% of them present only once. Sequences were derived from peripheral blood, sampled in a trial of Ad26.COV2.S vaccine versus placebo. The origin of the receptors is a person aged 18 to 65 who received the Ad26.COV2.S COVID-19 vaccine or a placebo.

The chain couples TRBV6-5 to TRBJ1-1; D gene ambiguous. The CDR3 sequence is 13 residues long. V shed 5 bases and J shed 5 bases, with 12 bases lying between them. CDR1 is MNHEY and CDR2 is SVGAGI in the germline V gene. The CDR3 sequence is CASSPRLETEAFF. The CDR3 nucleotides are TGTGCCAGCAGTCCAAGACTGGAAACTGAAGCTTTCTTT.

The chain uses TRBV2 and TRBJ2-2, with unresolved D. Germline CDR1 SNHLY, CDR2 FYNNEI. CDR3 size: 14 residues. Deletions cut 6 bases from V and 5 bases from J, with 13 bases between. The CDR3 spells CASRAHLETGELFF. The CDR3 coding sequence is TGTGCCAGCAGGGCCCATCTAGAGACCGGGGAGCTGTTTTTT.

The gene calls are TRBV28 and TRBJ1-6; TRBD1 aligns across 7 bases. The CDR3 extends over 13 amino acids. With 6 bases clipped from V and 6 bases from J, the junction kept 2 bases outside the gene matches. Germline V gives CDR1 MDHEN, CDR2 SYDVKM. CDR3 residues: CASRGTVNSPLHF. CDR3 nucleotides: TGTGCCAGCAGGGGGACAGTTAATTCACCCCTCCACTTT.

This chain links TRBV7-6 with TRBJ2-1; TRBD1 agrees at 8 bases. The CDR3 runs to 15 residues. Looked up from germline, CDR1 is SGHVS and CDR2 is FNYEAQ. J lost 0 bases, V lost 5 bases, and 3 bases had no gene match. CDR3 in DNA: TGTGCCAGCAGCAACAGGGGGGACTCCTACAATGAGCAGTTCTTC. This encodes CASSNRGDSYNEQFF.

V and J are TRBV3-1 (or the pseudogene TRBV3-2) and TRBJ1-1, with TRBD1 matching 7 bases. V gave up 4 bases and J gave up 1 base; unmatched junction bases: 9. The CDR3 is 16 amino acids. Germline lookup yields CDR1 LGHDT and CDR2 YNNKEL (reference sequence). The CDR3 protein is CASSPTNRGWNTEAFF. The CDR3 DNA follows: TGTGCCAGCAGCCCCACCAACAGGGGATGGAACACTGAAGCTTTCTTT.

This chain uses TRBV4-2 with TRBJ1-4; D call uncertain. Deletions cut 5 bases from V and 7 bases from J, with 20 bases between. Germline lookup yields CDR1 LGHNA and CDR2 YNFKEQ. This CDR3 is built from 16 residues. This CDR3 is CASSKTLALAGEKLFF. CDR3 nucleotides: TGTGCCAGCAGCAAGACCCTGGCCTTAGCGGGTGAAAAACTGTTTTTT.

The chain couples TRBV7-6 to TRBJ2-2; possibly TRBD1 for D (5 bases). Trimming removed 1 base from V and 6 bases from J, with 12 bases in between. This CDR3 is built from 15 residues. Germline V gene data show CDR1 as SGHVS and CDR2 as FNYEAQ. The CDR3, as DNA: TGTGCCAGCAGCTTAGTTCGACAGTTCTCCGGGGAGCTGTTTTTT. Its translation: CASSLVRQFSGELFF.

The chain recombines TRBV7-3 with TRBJ2-2; no firm D call. The germline V gene has CDR1 SGHTA and CDR2 FQGTGA. The CDR3 totals 13 residues. V was clipped by 8 bases and J by 2 bases, with 9 bases between them. As DNA, the CDR3 is TGTGCCAGCGGGCCGCCAAACACCGGGGAGCTGTTTTTT. Translation gives CASGPPNTGELFF.

V gene TRBV7-9 combines with J gene TRBJ2-5, with unresolved D. V was clipped by 8 bases and J by 4 bases, with 11 bases between them. This CDR3 region has 12 residues. Germline assignment: CDR1 SEHNR and CDR2 FQNEAQ (reference sequence). CDR3 in amino acids: CASAELLETQYF. In DNA, the CDR3 is TGTGCCAGCGCGGAACTCTTAGAGACCCAGTACTTC.

In nucleotides, the CDR3 is TGCAGTGCTAGTTTTGGAGGCAACCACAATGAGCAGTTCTTC. Translation gives CSASFGGNHNEQFF. The genes are TRBV20-1 and TRBJ2-1, with D possibly TRBD2 on 5 matching bases. Trimming removed 3 bases at V and 5 bases at J, with 14 bases between. CDR3 length: 14 residues. Germline assignment: CDR1 DFQATT and CDR2 SNEGSKA (reference sequence).

The CDR3 here is CASTPYGGGTEAFF. CDR3 DNA: TGTGCCAGCACCCCATACGGGGGGGGGACTGAAGCTTTCTTT. The V and J genes are TRBV7-6 and TRBJ1-1; D may be TRBD1 (5 bases). The CDR3 loop spans 14 amino acids. Germline V gene sequence: CDR1 SGHVS, CDR2 FNYEAQ. The V and J ends lost 7 bases and 5 bases respectively, with 17 bases between them.

The CDR3 sequence is CASSPRTGGYNEQFF. In DNA, the CDR3 is TGTGCCAGCAGCCCCCGGACAGGGGGCTACAATGAGCAGTTCTTC. The chain joins TRBV7-3 to TRBJ2-1; TRBD1 matches at 10 bases. This CDR3 comprises 15 residues. J gave up 3 bases and V 5 bases, and 4 bases lay outside the gene matches. Germline V gene lookup returns CDR1 SGHTA and CDR2 FQGTGA. The full variable domain, rest sourced from reference TRBV7-3 and TRBJ2-1, is GAGVSQTPSNKVTEKGKYVELRCDPISGHTALYWYRQSLGQGPEFLIYFQGTGAADDSGLPNDRFFAVRPEGSVSTLKIQRTERGDSAVYLCASSPRTGGYNEQFFGPGTRLTVL.